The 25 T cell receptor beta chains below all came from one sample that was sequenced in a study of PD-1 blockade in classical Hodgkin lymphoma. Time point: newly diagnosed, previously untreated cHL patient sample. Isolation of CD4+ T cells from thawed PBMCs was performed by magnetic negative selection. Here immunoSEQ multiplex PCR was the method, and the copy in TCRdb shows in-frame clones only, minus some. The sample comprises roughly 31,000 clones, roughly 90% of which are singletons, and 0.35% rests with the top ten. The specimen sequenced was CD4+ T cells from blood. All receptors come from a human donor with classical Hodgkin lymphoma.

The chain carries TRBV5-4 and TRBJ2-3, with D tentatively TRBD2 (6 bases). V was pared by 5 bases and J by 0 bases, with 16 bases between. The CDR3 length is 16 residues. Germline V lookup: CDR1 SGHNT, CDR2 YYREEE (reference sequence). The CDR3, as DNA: TGTGCCAGCAGTGAACTTAGCGGCTATAGCACAGATACGCAGTATTTT. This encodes CASSELSGYSTDTQYF.

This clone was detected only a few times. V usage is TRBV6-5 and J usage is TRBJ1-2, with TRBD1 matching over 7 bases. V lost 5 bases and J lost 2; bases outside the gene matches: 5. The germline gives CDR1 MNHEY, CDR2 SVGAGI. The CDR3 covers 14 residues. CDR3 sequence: CASSRSQGNYGYTF. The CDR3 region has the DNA TGTGCCAGCAGTCGGTCACAGGGGAACTATGGCTACACCTTC.

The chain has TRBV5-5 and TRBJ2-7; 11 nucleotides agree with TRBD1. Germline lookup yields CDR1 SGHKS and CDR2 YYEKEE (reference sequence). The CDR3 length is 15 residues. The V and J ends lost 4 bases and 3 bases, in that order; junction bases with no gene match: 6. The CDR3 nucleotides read TGTGCCAGCAGCGTCGGGACAGGGGGTGTCTACGAGCAGTACTTC. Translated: CASSVGTGGVYEQYF.

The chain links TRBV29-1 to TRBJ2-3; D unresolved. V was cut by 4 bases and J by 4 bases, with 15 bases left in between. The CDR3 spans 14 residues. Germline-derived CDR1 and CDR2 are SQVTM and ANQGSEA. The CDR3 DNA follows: TGCAGCGTTGTTGCCCAATTGCCGCCAGATACGCAGTATTTT. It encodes CSVVAQLPPDTQYF.

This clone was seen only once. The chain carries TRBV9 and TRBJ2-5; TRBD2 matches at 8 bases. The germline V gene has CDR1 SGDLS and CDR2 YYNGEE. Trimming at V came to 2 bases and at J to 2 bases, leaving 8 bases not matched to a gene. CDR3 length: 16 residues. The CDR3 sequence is CASSVVVGGGQETQYF. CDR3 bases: TGTGCCAGCAGCGTCGTTGTAGGCGGGGGGCAAGAGACCCAGTACTTC.

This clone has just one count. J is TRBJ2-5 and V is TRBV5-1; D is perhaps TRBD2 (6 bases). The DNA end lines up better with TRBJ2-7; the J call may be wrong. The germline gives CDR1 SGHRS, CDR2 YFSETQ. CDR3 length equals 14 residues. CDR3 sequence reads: CASSLALLASEQYF. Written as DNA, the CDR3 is TGCGCCAGCAGCTTGGCCTTACTAGCCTCCGAGCAGTACTTC.

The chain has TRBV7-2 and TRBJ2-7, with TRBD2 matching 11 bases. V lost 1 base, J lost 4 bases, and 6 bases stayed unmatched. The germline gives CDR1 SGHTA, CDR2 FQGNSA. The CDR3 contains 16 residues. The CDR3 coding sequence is TGTGCCAGCAGCTTAGGCGGGCTAGCGGGAGGTTACGAGCAGTACTTC. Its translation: CASSLGGLAGGYEQYF.

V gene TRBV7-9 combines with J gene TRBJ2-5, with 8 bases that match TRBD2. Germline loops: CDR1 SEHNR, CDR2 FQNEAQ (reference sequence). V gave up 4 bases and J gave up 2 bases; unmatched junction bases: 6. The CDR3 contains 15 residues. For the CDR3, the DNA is TGTGCCAGCAGCTCTTTGGGACTAGTTCAAGAGACCCAGTACTTC. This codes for CASSSLGLVQETQYF.

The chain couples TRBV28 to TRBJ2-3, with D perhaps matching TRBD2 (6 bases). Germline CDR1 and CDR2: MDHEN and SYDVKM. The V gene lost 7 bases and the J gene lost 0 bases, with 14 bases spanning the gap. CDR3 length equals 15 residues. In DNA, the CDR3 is TGTGCCAGCACCCTAGCGCGGGGAAGCACAGATACGCAGTATTTT. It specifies CASTLARGSTDTQYF.

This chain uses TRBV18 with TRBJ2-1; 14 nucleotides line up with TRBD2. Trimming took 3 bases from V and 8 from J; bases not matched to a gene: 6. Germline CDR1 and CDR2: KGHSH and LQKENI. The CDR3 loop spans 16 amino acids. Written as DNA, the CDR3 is TGTGCCAGCTCACCTGGACTAGCGGGAGGAATGGATGAGCAGTTCTTC. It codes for CASSPGLAGGMDEQFF. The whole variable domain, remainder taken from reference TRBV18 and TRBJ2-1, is NAGVMQNPRHLVRRRGQEARLRCSPMKGHSHVYWYRQLPEEGLKFMVYLQKENIIDESGMPKERFSAEFPKEGPSILRIQQVVRGDSAAYFCASSPGLAGGMDEQFFGPGTRLTVL.

DNA of the CDR3: TGTGCCAGCAGATCGGGATCCTACAATGAGCAGTTCTTC. As protein: CASRSGSYNEQFF. V and J are TRBV7-6 and TRBJ2-1; D may be TRBD2 (5 bases). The CDR3 runs 13 residues. The V gene lost 6 bases and the J gene lost 1 base, with 7 bases spanning the gap. From germline, CDR1 is SGHVS and CDR2 FNYEAQ.

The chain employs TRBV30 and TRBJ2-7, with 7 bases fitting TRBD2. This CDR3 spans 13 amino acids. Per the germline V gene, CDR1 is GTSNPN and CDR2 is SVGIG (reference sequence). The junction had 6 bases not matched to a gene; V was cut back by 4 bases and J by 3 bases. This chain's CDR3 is CAWKLGGGYEQYF. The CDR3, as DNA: TGTGCCTGGAAACTGGGGGGGGGCTACGAGCAGTACTTC.

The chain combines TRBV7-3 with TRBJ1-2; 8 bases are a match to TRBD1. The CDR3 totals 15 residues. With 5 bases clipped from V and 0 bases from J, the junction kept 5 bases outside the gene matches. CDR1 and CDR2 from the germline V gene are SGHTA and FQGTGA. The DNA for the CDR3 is TGTGCCAGCAGCCCAGGGGGCGGTTCTAACTATGGCTACACCTTC. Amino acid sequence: CASSPGGGSNYGYTF.

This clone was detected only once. The CDR3 reads CASSPMARRETQYF. The CDR3 DNA reads TGCGCCAGCAGCCCAATGGCCAGGAGAGAGACCCAGTACTTC. V gene TRBV5-1 combines with J gene TRBJ2-5; unclear D gene. V was cut by 4 bases and J by 4 bases, with 14 bases left in between. This CDR3 spans 14 amino acids. Germline V gene sequence: CDR1 SGHRS, CDR2 YFSETQ.

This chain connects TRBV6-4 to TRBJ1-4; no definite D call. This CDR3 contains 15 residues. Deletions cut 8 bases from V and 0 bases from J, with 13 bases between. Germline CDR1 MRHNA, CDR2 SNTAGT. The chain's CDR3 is CASSKLGATNEKLFF. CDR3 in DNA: TGTGCCAGCTCAAAACTGGGCGCAACTAATGAAAAACTGTTTTTT.

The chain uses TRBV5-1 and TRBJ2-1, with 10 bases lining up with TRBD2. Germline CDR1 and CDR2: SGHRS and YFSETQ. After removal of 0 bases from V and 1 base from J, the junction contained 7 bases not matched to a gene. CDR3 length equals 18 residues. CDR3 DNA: TGCGCCAGCAGCTTGGGGCTAGCGGGAGTTGAGTCCTACAATGAGCAGTTCTTC. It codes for CASSLGLAGVESYNEQFF.

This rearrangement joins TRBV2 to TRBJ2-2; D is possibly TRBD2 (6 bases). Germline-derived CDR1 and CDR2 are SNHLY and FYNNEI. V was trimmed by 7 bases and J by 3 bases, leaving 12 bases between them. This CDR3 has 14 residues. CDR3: CASTWTGDTGELFF. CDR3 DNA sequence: TGTGCCAGCACATGGACGGGGGACACCGGGGAGCTGTTTTTT.

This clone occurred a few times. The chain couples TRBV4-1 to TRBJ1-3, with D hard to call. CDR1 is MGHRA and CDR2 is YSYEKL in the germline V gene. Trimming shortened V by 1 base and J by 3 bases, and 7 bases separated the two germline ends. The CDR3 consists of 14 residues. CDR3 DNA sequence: TGCGCCAGCAGCCAAGGCCCTATTGGAAACACCATATATTTT. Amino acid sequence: CASSQGPIGNTIYF.

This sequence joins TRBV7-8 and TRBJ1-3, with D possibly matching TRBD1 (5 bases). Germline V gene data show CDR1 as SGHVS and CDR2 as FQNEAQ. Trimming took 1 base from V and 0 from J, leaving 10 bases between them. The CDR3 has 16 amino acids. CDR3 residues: CASSLGVTGSGNTIYF. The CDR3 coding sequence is TGTGCCAGCAGCTTAGGGGTAACAGGCTCTGGAAACACCATATATTTT.

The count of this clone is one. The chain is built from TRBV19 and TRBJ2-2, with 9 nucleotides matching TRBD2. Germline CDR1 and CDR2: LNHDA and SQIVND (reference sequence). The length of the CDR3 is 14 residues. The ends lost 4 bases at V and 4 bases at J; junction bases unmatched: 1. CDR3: CASSSGRATGELFF. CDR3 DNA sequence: TGTGCCAGTAGTAGCGGGAGGGCCACCGGGGAGCTGTTTTTT.

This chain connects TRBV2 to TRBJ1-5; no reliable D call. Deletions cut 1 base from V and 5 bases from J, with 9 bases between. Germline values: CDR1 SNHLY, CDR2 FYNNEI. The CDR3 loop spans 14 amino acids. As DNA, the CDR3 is TGTGCCAGCAGTGAAGTCACGATATATCAGCCCCAGCATTTT. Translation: CASSEVTIYQPQHF.

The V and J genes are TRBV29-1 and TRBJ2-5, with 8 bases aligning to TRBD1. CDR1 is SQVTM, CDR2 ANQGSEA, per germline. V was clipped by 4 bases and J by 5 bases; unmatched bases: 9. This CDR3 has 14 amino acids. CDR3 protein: CSVGLQGARETQYF. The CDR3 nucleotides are TGCAGCGTTGGGTTGCAGGGGGCTCGGGAGACCCAGTACTTC.

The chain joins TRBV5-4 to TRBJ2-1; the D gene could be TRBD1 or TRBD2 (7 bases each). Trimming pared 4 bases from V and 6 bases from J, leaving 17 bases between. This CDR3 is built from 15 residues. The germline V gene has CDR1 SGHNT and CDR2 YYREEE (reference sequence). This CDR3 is CASSQGEGQINEQFF. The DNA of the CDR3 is TGTGCCAGCAGCCAGGGGGAGGGGCAGATCAATGAGCAGTTCTTC.

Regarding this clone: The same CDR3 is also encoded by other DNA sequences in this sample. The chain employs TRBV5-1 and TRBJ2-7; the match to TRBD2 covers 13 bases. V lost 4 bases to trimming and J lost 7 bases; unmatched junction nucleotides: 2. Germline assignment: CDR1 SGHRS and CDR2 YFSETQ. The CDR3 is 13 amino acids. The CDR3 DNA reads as TGCGCCAGCAGCCAGACTAGCGGGAGGGAGCAGTACTTC. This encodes CASSQTSGREQYF.

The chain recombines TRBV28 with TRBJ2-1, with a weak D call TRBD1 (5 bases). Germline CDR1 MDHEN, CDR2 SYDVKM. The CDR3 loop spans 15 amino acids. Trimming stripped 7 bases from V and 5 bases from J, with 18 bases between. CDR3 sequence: CASKGRARRNNEQFF. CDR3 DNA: TGTGCCAGCAAAGGCAGGGCTCGTCGTAACAATGAGCAGTTCTTC.